This T cell receptor (beta chain) was sequenced for a study of blood T cell repertoires in COVID-19. This clone was picked up a small number of times. The repertoire was sequenced with immunoSEQ multiplex PCR; TCRdb's copy has only in-frame clones and lacks some. This sample has 150,000 to 200,000 clones, with about 93% found just once. This CDR3 has 14 residues. In germline, CDR1 is SGHRS, CDR2 YFSETQ. The V segment lost 4 bases and the J segment 5 bases; nucleotides outside the gene matches: 6. The sequenced material came from peripheral blood. The rearrangement uses TRBV5-1 and TRBJ1-1, with 9 bases matching TRBD1. This receptor was identified in a man between 45 and 60 years old with acute or convalescent COVID-19. The CDR3 is CASSAGQGKTEAFF. The DNA of the CDR3 is TGCGCCAGCAGCGCGGGACAGGGAAAGACTGAAGCTTTCTTT.